These 32 T cell receptor beta chains were sequenced from one sample in a study of neoadjuvant anti-PD-1 for oral cavity cancer. Time point described: after neoadjuvant nivolumab, at surgical resection. Sequenced by immunoSEQ multiplex PCR; TCRdb stores in-frame clones only, minus some. Of about 68,000 clones listed, 85% are singletons. The source material was PBMCs, sampled after nivolumab (anti-PD-1) treatment. These receptors were obtained from a person aged 35-80 years with oral cavity squamous cell carcinoma.

CDR3 sequence: CASSRLEDTQYF. The CDR3 DNA reads as TGTGCCAGCAGCAGACTTGAAGATACGCAGTATTTT. The V gene is TRBV11-3, the J gene TRBJ2-3; D not resolved. This CDR3 has 12 residues. The germline V gene encodes CDR1 SGHNT and CDR2 YENEEA. V was trimmed by 5 bases and J by 5 bases, leaving 8 bases between them. Based on the CDR3 plus reference TRBV11-3 and TRBJ2-3, the full variable domain is EAGVVQSPRYKIIEKKQPVAFWCNPISGHNTLYWYLQNLGQGPELLIRYENEEAVDDSQLPKDRFSAERLKGVDSTLKIQPAELGDSAVYLCASSRLEDTQYFGPGTRLTVL.

The J gene is TRBJ1-5, the V gene TRBV6-1; the match to TRBD1 covers 8 bases. Germline assignment: CDR1 MNHNS and CDR2 SASEGT. Losses at the gene ends were 7 bases for V and 7 bases for J; bases not matched to a gene: 9. The CDR3 spans 14 residues. DNA for the CDR3: TGTGCCAGCAACGATGGACAGGGATACCAGCCCCAGCATTTT. Amino acid sequence: CASNDGQGYQPQHF.

The chain carries TRBV30 and TRBJ2-1; 8 positions match TRBD2. CDR1 is GTSNPN, CDR2 SVGIG, per germline (reference sequence). CDR3 length equals 16 residues. V trimming: 0 bases; J trimming: 6 bases; junction bases outside the gene matches: 10. The chain's CDR3 is CAWSVARGRSGNEQFF. In DNA form, the CDR3 reads TGTGCCTGGAGTGTCGCGCGCGGGAGGTCGGGCAATGAGCAGTTCTTC.

This clone was seen a handful of times. The J gene is TRBJ1-2, the V gene TRBV30, with 7 bases matching TRBD1. The CDR3 covers 14 residues. CDR1 and CDR2 from the germline V gene are GTSNPN and SVGIG (reference sequence). CDR3 sequence (DNA): TGTGCGAAGTCGCGGGACAGCTCTAACTATGGCTACACCTTC. This sequence encodes CAKSRDSSNYGYTF.

The chain has TRBV27 and TRBJ2-7, with D possibly matching TRBD2 (6 bases). The CDR3 spans 13 residues. Germline values: CDR1 MNHEY, CDR2 SMNVEV (reference sequence). Trimming took off 1 base at V and 7 bases at J, with 11 bases between the two ends. CDR3 amino acids: CASSLWGSGEQYF. Written as DNA, the CDR3 is TGTGCCAGCAGTTTATGGGGGAGCGGGGAGCAGTACTTC.

This chain links TRBV9 with TRBJ1-2; TRBD1 is a possible D gene (6 bases). This CDR3 comprises 15 residues. Trimming took off 4 bases at V and 3 bases at J, with 16 bases between the two ends. In germline, CDR1 is SGDLS, CDR2 YYNGEE. This CDR3 reads CASSPPGGAHYGYTF. For the CDR3, the DNA is TGTGCCAGCAGCCCCCCGGGGGGCGCACACTATGGCTACACCTTC.

The chain's CDR3 is CASSANGGEAFF. DNA of the CDR3: TGTGCCAGCAGTGCCAATGGGGGCGAAGCTTTCTTT. The rearrangement uses TRBV27 and TRBJ1-1, with D tentatively TRBD1 (6 bases). The V end was cut by 5 bases, the J end by 8 bases, with 12 bases between. The CDR3 runs 12 residues. Germline-derived CDR1 and CDR2 are MNHEY and SMNVEV (reference sequence).

The chain carries TRBV19 and TRBJ2-2, with a possible D match to TRBD2 (5 bases). The CDR3 has 17 residues. Trimming took 7 bases from V and 1 from J, leaving 19 bases between them. Germline lookup yields CDR1 LNHDA and CDR2 SQIVND (reference sequence). CDR3: CASITTARALNTGELFF. In nucleotides, the CDR3 is TGTGCCAGTATCACCACCGCGAGGGCCCTGAACACCGGGGAGCTGTTTTTT.

Details on this clone: One junction end does not reproduce the germline sequence, and a read error may be involved. The gene calls are TRBV19 and TRBJ1-5; D is possibly TRBD1 (5 bases). This CDR3 is built from 9 residues. Looked up from germline, CDR1 is LNHDA and CDR2 is SQIVND (reference sequence). In nucleotides, the CDR3 is TGTGCCAGTACCCCGGGACCGACTTTT. It specifies CASTPGPTF.

This clone was observed a few times. This rearrangement joins TRBV6-1 to TRBJ1-1; a weak D match, TRBD1 (5 bases). This CDR3 comprises 12 residues. CDR1 is MNHNS, CDR2 SASEGT, per germline. The ends were cut back, 11 bases at V and 2 bases at J, with 12 bases in the middle. CDR3 bases: TGTGCCGGGGCGAGTTTCAACACTGAAGCTTTCTTT. Protein product: CAGASFNTEAFF.

The chain combines TRBV6-5 with TRBJ2-7; weak D call: TRBD2 (5 bases). V gave up 6 bases and J gave up 0 bases, with 12 bases separating them. Per the germline V gene, CDR1 is MNHEY and CDR2 is SVGAGI. The CDR3 is made up of 14 amino acids. CDR3: CASRRAGSSYEQYF. The CDR3 nucleotides read TGTGCCAGCAGGAGGGCGGGTTCCTCCTACGAGCAGTACTTC.

This rearrangement joins TRBV11-3 to TRBJ2-1; TRBD1 might be the D (7 bases). CDR3 size: 16 residues. Germline loops: CDR1 SGHNT, CDR2 YENEEA. V gave up 2 bases and J gave up 7 bases, with 18 bases separating them. The CDR3 bases are TGTGCCAGCAGCTTACGCGGGACAGACTTTTTTAATGAGCAGTTCTTC. Protein: CASSLRGTDFFNEQFF.

The chain recombines TRBV15 with TRBJ1-5; 9 positions agree with TRBD1. CDR3 length: 13 residues. V dropped 9 bases and J dropped 4; count of bases not matched to a gene: 4. CDR1 is LNHNV and CDR2 is YYDKDF in the germline V gene (reference sequence). CDR3 loop: CATMDRGNQPQHF. CDR3 sequence (DNA): TGTGCCACAATGGACAGGGGAAATCAGCCCCAGCATTTT.

J is TRBJ2-5 and V is TRBV20-1, with 8 bases that match TRBD1. This CDR3 spans 11 amino acids. After removal of 5 bases from V and 4 bases from J, the junction contained 0 bases not matched to a gene. The V gene's germline CDR1 is DFQATT and CDR2 SNEGSKA (reference sequence). Here the CDR3 DNA reads TGCAGTGCTGGACAGGGAGAGACCCAGTACTTC. This gives the protein CSAGQGETQYF.

The chain's CDR3 is CATRGVAGNTGELFF. In nucleotides, the CDR3 is TGTGCCACCCGAGGGGTAGCGGGAAACACCGGGGAGCTGTTTTTT. The rearrangement joins TRBV10-3 to TRBJ2-2; TRBD2 agrees at 8 bases. The CDR3 runs 15 residues. Germline values: CDR1 ENHRY, CDR2 SYGVKD. V was pared by 10 bases and J by 2 bases, with 9 bases of the junction left unmatched.

This clone was observed a handful of times. CDR3 in amino acids: CSAATYEQYF. CDR3 DNA: TGCAGTGCCGCCACCTACGAGCAGTACTTC. V gene TRBV20-1 combines with J gene TRBJ2-7; the D is unclear. Between the trimmed V and J ends, which lost 6 bases and 2 bases, there was a span of 5 bases. The CDR3 consists of 10 residues. Germline lookup yields CDR1 DFQATT and CDR2 SNEGSKA (reference sequence).

This chain links TRBV5-6 with TRBJ2-2; D not certain. Trimming pared 2 bases from V and 2 bases from J, leaving 16 bases between. The V gene's germline CDR1 is SGHDT and CDR2 YYEEEE. There are 17 residues in the CDR3. The CDR3 DNA sequence: TGTGCCAGCAGCTTTCCGGCCTCAGGAGCTAACACCGGGGAGCTGTTTTTT. Protein sequence: CASSFPASGANTGELFF.

The rearrangement uses TRBV6-5 and TRBJ2-5, with 9 bases aligning to TRBD1. Germline CDR1 is MNHEY and CDR2 is SVGAGI. After removal of 8 bases from V and 4 bases from J, the junction contained 5 bases not matched to a gene. This CDR3 is built from 13 residues. CDR3 sequence (DNA): TGTGCCAGCCACGACAGGGGGGGAGAGACCCAGTACTTC. The encoded protein is CASHDRGGETQYF.

This clone occurred once. The rearrangement uses TRBV28 and TRBJ1-1; 8 bases are a match to TRBD1. V shed 2 bases, J shed 6 bases, and the junction held 8 bases outside the gene matches. Germline V CDR1 and CDR2: MDHEN, SYDVKM. The CDR3 is 15 residues long. The CDR3 reads CASSLRAGGAAEAFF. The CDR3 nucleotides read TGTGCCAGCAGTTTACGGGCAGGGGGCGCAGCTGAAGCTTTCTTT.

This clone was counted a few times. This sequence joins TRBV6-1 and TRBJ1-2; 7 nucleotides align to TRBD1. The CDR3 is 15 residues long. Germline lookup yields CDR1 MNHNS and CDR2 SASEGT. V dropped 4 bases and J dropped 4; count of bases not matched to a gene: 9. Written as DNA, the CDR3 is TGTGCCAGCAGTGGACCCGGGACAGACCTCTATGGCTACACCTTC. This sequence encodes CASSGPGTDLYGYTF.

The rearrangement links TRBV9 to TRBJ2-1; 14 bases align to TRBD2. This CDR3 spans 15 amino acids. The V segment lost 3 bases and the J segment 4 bases; nucleotides outside the gene matches: 0. Germline V gene lookup returns CDR1 SGDLS and CDR2 YYNGEE. The CDR3 here is CASSGLAGGYNEQFF. CDR3 bases: TGTGCCAGCAGCGGACTAGCGGGAGGGTACAATGAGCAGTTCTTC.

The J gene is TRBJ1-4, the V gene TRBV6-1; weak D call: TRBD1 (5 bases). V was cut by 4 bases and J by 8 bases, with 14 bases left in between. The CDR3 length is 14 residues. Germline V gene data show CDR1 as MNHNS and CDR2 as SASEGT. CDR3 DNA sequence: TGTGCCAGCAGTGCGGGGGGGGTAGGAGAAAAACTGTTTTTT. Its translation: CASSAGGVGEKLFF.

This rearrangement joins TRBV6-5 to TRBJ2-7; 7 positions match TRBD2. The CDR3 has 13 amino acids. From germline, CDR1 is MNHEY and CDR2 SVGAGI. The trim removed 4 bases at V and 3 bases at J, leaving 3 bases unmatched. CDR3 DNA sequence: TGTGCCAGCAGTTGGACTAGGAACTACGAGCAGTACTTC. It is translated as CASSWTRNYEQYF.

The chain links TRBV4-1 to TRBJ1-2, with D perhaps TRBD1 (6 bases). Trimming took off 1 base at V and 4 bases at J, with 16 bases between the two ends. Germline V gene data show CDR1 as MGHRA and CDR2 as YSYEKL. There are 16 residues in the CDR3. Here the CDR3 DNA reads TGCGCCAGCAGCCAAGGGGGGGCAGGGTGGACCTATGGCTACACCTTC. Translated: CASSQGGAGWTYGYTF.

The chain recombines TRBV5-1 with TRBJ1-2; TRBD1 matches 9 bases. The CDR3 spans 14 residues. Germline V lookup: CDR1 SGHRS, CDR2 YFSETQ. J lost 6 bases, V lost 4 bases, and 7 bases had no gene match. The CDR3 protein is CASSPGTGFDGYTF. In DNA form, the CDR3 reads TGCGCCAGCAGCCCCGGGACAGGGTTTGATGGCTACACCTTC. The variable domain in full, with the rest retrieved from reference TRBV5-1 and TRBJ1-2, is KAGVTQTPRYLIKTRGQQVTLSCSPISGHRSVSWYQQTPGQGLQFLFEYFSETQRNKGNFPGRFSGRQFSNSRSEMNVSTLELGDSALYLCASSPGTGFDGYTFGSGTRLTVV.

The chain uses TRBV5-1 and TRBJ1-1; D may be TRBD1 (5 bases). Germline V gives CDR1 SGHRS, CDR2 YFSETQ. This CDR3 region has 16 residues. V was pared by 1 base and J by 5 bases, with 18 bases between. The CDR3: CASSLRMQGSETEAFF. DNA of the CDR3: TGCGCCAGCAGCTTGCGGATGCAGGGCAGTGAAACTGAAGCTTTCTTT.

The chain has TRBV30 and TRBJ2-7; possibly TRBD1 for D (6 bases). This CDR3 comprises 12 residues. The germline V and J ends were trimmed by 3 bases and 4 bases, with 10 bases remaining between them. From germline, CDR1 is GTSNPN and CDR2 SVGIG (reference sequence). The CDR3 sequence is CAWRGAFYEQYF. The CDR3 nucleotides read TGTGCCTGGAGGGGGGCGTTTTACGAGCAGTACTTC.

As DNA, the CDR3 is TGTGCCAGCAGAAGAACAGCGAACACTGAAGCTTTCTTT. Translated: CASRRTANTEAFF. The chain combines TRBV14 with TRBJ1-1; D unresolved. Deletions cut 6 bases from V and 1 base from J, with 9 bases between. Per the germline V gene, CDR1 is SGHDN and CDR2 is FVKESK. The CDR3 consists of 13 residues.

The rearrangement joins TRBV10-2 to TRBJ2-7; tentative D call: TRBD1 (6 bases). This CDR3 has 14 amino acids. Trimming left V 5 bases short and J 3 bases short, with 14 bases between. Germline-derived CDR1 and CDR2 are WSHSY and SAAADI. CDR3 sequence: CASSRAGADYEQYF. DNA of the CDR3: TGCGCCAGCAGTAGGGCAGGGGCCGACTACGAGCAGTACTTC.

The chain has TRBV2 and TRBJ1-4, with unresolved D. The CDR3 length is 14 residues. The germline gives CDR1 SNHLY, CDR2 FYNNEI. The germline V and J ends were trimmed by 11 bases and 0 bases, with 13 bases remaining between them. The CDR3 DNA is TGTGCCGCCGGAGGACGCACAACTAATGAAAAACTGTTTTTT. This sequence encodes CAAGGRTTNEKLFF.

This chain's CDR3 is CASSLLDHYGYTF. The DNA of the CDR3 is TGCGCCAGCAGCTTGTTGGACCACTATGGCTACACCTTC. The rearrangement uses TRBV5-1 and TRBJ1-2, with no clear D. Trimming took off 1 base at V and 3 bases at J, with 7 bases between the two ends. The CDR3 totals 13 residues. Germline CDR1 reads SGHRS; CDR2 reads YFSETQ. Full variable domain (remainder filled in from reference TRBV5-1 and TRBJ1-2): KAGVTQTPRYLIKTRGQQVTLSCSPISGHRSVSWYQQTPGQGLQFLFEYFSETQRNKGNFPGRFSGRQFSNSRSEMNVSTLELGDSALYLCASSLLDHYGYTFGSGTRLTVV.

V usage is TRBV6-4 and J usage is TRBJ2-3; 9 nucleotides line up with TRBD1. The trim removed 3 bases at V and 6 bases at J, leaving 4 bases unmatched. Germline V gene lookup returns CDR1 MRHNA and CDR2 SNTAGT. The CDR3 extends over 14 amino acids. The CDR3 bases are TGTGCCAGCAGTGAAACAGGGGGCATCGATACGCAGTATTTT. Translating gives CASSETGGIDTQYF.